This record covers a single T cell receptor (beta chain). Its antigen is undetermined. The time point is: week 5, during vaccination. A single vaccine dose contained 300 ug of mutant IDH1 20-mer peptide, and topical imiquimod was used with it. Every donor had a new WHO grade 3 or 4 astrocytoma that was IDH1-mutant, with loss of nuclear ATRX. TCRdb keeps only in-frame clones here, not all; method: immunoSEQ multiplex PCR. The repertoire includes under 70,000 clones, roughly 80% of them detected once, and about 7.7% sits in the top ten. Trimming removed 7 bases from V and 8 bases from J, with 14 bases in between. The CDR3 covers 12 residues. Germline V gene data show CDR1 as MNHEY and CDR2 as SVGAGI. This specimen comes from a study of a mutant IDH1 vaccine in newly diagnosed glioma. About the study: Males made up about 60% and females roughly 40% of treated patients, whose mean age was approximately 43 years. Patients arrived already treated with radiotherapy, temozolomide, or both, most having had both.

V gene TRBV6-5 combines with J gene TRBJ1-2; no clear D. The sample here was PBMCs, taken from a glioma patient whose treatment included an IDH1 peptide vaccine. The TCR sequence derives from a woman aged 45-65 years with glioma. The chain's CDR3 is CASTAAAGGYTF. For the CDR3, the DNA is TGTGCCAGCACCGCCGCGGCCGGGGGCTACACCTTC.